This entry lists 6 T cell receptor beta chains sequenced from one sample in a study of blood T cell repertoires in COVID-19. Assay: immunoSEQ multiplex PCR; the TCRdb copy retains only in-frame clones and omits some. The data contain 330,000 or so clones, roughly 89% of them singletons. Sequencing was carried out using peripheral blood. Receptors were obtained from an older woman with COVID-19, enrolled during active disease.

The genes are TRBV2 and TRBJ1-2; TRBD1 matches 7 bases. CDR3 length: 15 amino acids. V shed 0 bases and J 7 bases; nucleotides not matched to a gene: 8. Germline assignment: CDR1 SNHLY and CDR2 FYNNEI. DNA of the CDR3: TGTGCCAGCAGTGAAGCGAGGACAGGAAAGATTGGCTACACCTTC. It encodes CASSEARTGKIGYTF.

Comments on this clone: Other DNA sequences within the sample encode an identical CDR3. This chain uses TRBV5-1 with TRBJ1-1, with 7 bases aligning to TRBD1. This CDR3 spans 14 amino acids. Looked up from germline, CDR1 is SGHRS and CDR2 is YFSETQ. V was pared by 2 bases and J by 3 bases, with 4 bases of the junction left unmatched. This CDR3 is CASSLGGKDTEAFF. In DNA form, the CDR3 reads TGCGCCAGCAGCTTAGGGGGCAAAGACACTGAAGCTTTCTTT.

The genes are TRBV6-6 and TRBJ2-1, with TRBD1 as a possible D gene (6 bases). Trimming removed 3 bases at V and 4 bases at J, with 16 bases between. In germline, CDR1 is MNHNY, CDR2 SVGAGI (reference sequence). The CDR3 covers 16 residues. CDR3 nucleotide sequence: TGTGCCAGCAGTTATCCGACAGGTGGGGCGTACAATGAGCAGTTCTTC. Its protein product is CASSYPTGGAYNEQFF.

There are a few counts of this clone. The chain has TRBV19 and TRBJ2-1; D remains ambiguous. This CDR3 has 11 residues. Per germline, CDR1 LNHDA and CDR2 SQIVND (reference sequence). V shed 8 bases and J shed 8 bases, with 10 bases lying between them. CDR3 protein: CASSRNYEQFF. The CDR3 DNA sequence: TGTGCCAGTTCCCGAAACTATGAGCAGTTCTTC.

This chain uses TRBV7-2 with TRBJ1-3, with unresolved D. V was clipped by 5 bases and J by 3 bases, with 17 bases between them. CDR3 size: 16 residues. The V gene's germline CDR1 is SGHTA and CDR2 FQGNSA. The CDR3 is CASSTAPMAVGNTIYF. The CDR3 bases are TGTGCCAGCAGCACCGCCCCTATGGCGGTTGGAAACACCATATATTTT.

This chain links TRBV5-6 with TRBJ2-2; D possibly corresponds to TRBD1 (6 bases). Germline V gene lookup returns CDR1 SGHDT and CDR2 YYEEEE. The CDR3 sequence is 18 residues long. With 1 base removed from V and 5 bases from J, the gap between germline ends came to 21 bases. CDR3 DNA: TGTGCCAGCAGCTTGTGGGCCGCCGGGACAAAGAATACCGGGGAGCTGTTTTTT. It encodes CASSLWAAGTKNTGELFF.